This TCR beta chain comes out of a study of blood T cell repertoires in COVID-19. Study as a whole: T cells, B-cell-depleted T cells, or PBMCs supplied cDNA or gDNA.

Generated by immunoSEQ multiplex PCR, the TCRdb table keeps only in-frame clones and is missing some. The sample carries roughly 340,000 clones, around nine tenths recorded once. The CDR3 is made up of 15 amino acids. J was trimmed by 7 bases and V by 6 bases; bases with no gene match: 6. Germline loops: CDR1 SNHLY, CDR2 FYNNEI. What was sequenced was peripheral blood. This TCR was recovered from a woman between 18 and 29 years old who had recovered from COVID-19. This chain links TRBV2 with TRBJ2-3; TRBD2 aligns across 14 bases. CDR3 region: CASRPGLAGDYTQYF. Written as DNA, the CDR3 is TGTGCCAGCAGGCCGGGACTAGCGGGAGACTATACGCAGTATTTT.